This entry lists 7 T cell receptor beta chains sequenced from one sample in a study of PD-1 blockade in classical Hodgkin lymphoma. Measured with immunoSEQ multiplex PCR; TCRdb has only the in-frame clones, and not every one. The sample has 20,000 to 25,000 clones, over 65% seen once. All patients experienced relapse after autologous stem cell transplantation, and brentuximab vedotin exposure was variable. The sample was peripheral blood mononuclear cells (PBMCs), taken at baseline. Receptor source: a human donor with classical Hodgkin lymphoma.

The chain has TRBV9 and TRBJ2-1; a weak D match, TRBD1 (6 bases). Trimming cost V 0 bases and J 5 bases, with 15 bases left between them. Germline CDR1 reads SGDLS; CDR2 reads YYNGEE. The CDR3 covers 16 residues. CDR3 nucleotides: TGTGCCAGCAGCGTAGCCTCGCAGGGGCAAAACAATGAGCAGTTCTTC. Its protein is CASSVASQGQNNEQFF.

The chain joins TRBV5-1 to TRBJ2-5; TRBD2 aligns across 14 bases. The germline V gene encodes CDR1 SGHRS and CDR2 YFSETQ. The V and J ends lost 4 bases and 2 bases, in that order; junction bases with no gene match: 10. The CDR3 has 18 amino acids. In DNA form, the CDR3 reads TGCGCCAGCAGCAAGACTAGCGGGGGGGCGACGGTACAAGAGACCCAGTACTTC. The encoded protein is CASSKTSGGATVQETQYF. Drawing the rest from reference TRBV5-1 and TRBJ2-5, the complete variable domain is KAGVTQTPRYLIKTRGQQVTLSCSPISGHRSVSWYQQTPGQGLQFLFEYFSETQRNKGNFPGRFSGRQFSNSRSEMNVSTLELGDSALYLCASSKTSGGATVQETQYFGPGTRLLVL.

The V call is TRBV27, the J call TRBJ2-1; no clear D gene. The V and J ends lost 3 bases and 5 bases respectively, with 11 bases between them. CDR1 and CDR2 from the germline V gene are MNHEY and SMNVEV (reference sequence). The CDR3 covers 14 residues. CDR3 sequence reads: CASSFRVLNNEQFF. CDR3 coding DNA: TGTGCCAGCAGTTTTAGAGTTCTAAACAATGAGCAGTTCTTC.

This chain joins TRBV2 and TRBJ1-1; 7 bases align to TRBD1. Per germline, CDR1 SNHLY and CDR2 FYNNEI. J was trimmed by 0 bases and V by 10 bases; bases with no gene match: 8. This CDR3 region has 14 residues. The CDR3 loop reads CATRGQVMNTEAFF. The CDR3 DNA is TGTGCCACCCGAGGACAGGTGATGAACACTGAAGCTTTCTTT.

CDR3 nucleotides: TGTGCCAGCAGTGATACAGGGACTCATGAAAAACTGTTTTTT. Protein: CASSDTGTHEKLFF. The genes are TRBV25-1 and TRBJ1-4, with D possibly TRBD1 on 6 matching bases. The CDR3 length is 14 residues. Germline lookup yields CDR1 MGHDK and CDR2 SYGVNS. V lost 3 bases to trimming and J lost 6 bases, with 11 bases between them. Based on the CDR3 plus reference TRBV25-1 and TRBJ1-4, the full variable domain is EADIYQTPRYLVIGTGKKITLECSQTMGHDKMYWYQQDPGMELHLIHYSYGVNSTEKGDLSSESTVSRIRTEHFPLTLESARPSHTSQYLCASSDTGTHEKLFFGSGTQLSVL.

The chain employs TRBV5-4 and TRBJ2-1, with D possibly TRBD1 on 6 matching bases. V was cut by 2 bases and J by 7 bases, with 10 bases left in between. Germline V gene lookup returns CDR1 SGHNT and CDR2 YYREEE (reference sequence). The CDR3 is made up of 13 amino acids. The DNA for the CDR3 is TGTGCCAGCAGCTTCCAGGGGCCTAATGAGCAGTTCTTC. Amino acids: CASSFQGPNEQFF. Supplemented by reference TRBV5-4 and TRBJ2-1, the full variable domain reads ETGVTQSPTHLIKTRGQQVTLRCSSQSGHNTVSWYQQALGQGPQFIFQYYREEENGRGNFPPRFSGLQFPNYSSELNVNALELDDSALYLCASSFQGPNEQFFGPGTRLTVL.

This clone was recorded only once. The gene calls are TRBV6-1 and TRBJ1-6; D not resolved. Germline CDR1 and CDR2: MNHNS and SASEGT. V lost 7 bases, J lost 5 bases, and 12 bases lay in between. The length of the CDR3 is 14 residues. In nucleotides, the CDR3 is TGTGCCAGCACCCCCCCTGGGGATAATTCACCCCTCCACTTT. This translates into CASTPPGDNSPLHF.